The subject of this entry is one TCR beta chain. The record originates from a study of cytomegalovirus exposure and HLA in healthy donors. Sequenced by immunoSEQ multiplex PCR; TCRdb stores in-frame clones only, minus some. The data contain some 130,000 clones, 75% to 90% of them singletons. Germline lookup yields CDR1 SNHLY and CDR2 FYNNEI. This CDR3 is built from 13 residues. Trimming cost V 8 bases and J 6 bases, with 14 bases left between them. Sequencing input: PBMCs. V is TRBV2 and J is TRBJ1-5; unclear D gene. The sequence derives from a young woman in good health and CMV-seronegative. Written as DNA, the CDR3 is TGTGCCAGCTCCTCCGAGGGAAGTCAGCCCCAGCATTTT. It encodes CASSSEGSQPQHF.